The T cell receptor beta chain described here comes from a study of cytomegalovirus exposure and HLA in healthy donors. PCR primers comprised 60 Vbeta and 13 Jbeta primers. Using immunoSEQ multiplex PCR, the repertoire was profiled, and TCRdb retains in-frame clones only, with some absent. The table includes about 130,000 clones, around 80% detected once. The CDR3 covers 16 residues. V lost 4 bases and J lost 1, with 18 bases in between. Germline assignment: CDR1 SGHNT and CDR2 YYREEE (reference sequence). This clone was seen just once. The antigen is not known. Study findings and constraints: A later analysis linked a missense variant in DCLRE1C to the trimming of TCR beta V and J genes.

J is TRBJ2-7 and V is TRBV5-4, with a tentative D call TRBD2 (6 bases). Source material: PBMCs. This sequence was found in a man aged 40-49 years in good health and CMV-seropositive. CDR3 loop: CASSPDGSSASYEQYF. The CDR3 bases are TGTGCCAGCAGCCCGGATGGGTCTAGCGCGTCCTACGAGCAGTACTTC.